The entry that follows covers one TCR beta chain sequence. Its target is not known. Unique molecular identifier tags were affixed to discrete cDNA molecules. TCRdb fed the 5' RACE reads into MiXCR, producing one record per CDR3 protein. In the table there are 25,000 to 30,000 distinct CDR3 sequences, about 5% of which are singletons. The record originates from a study of early T cells in non-severe SARS-CoV-2 infection. Study details: Chains from this unsorted whole-blood bulk RNA could not be paired.

Germline lookup yields CDR1 KGHSY and CDR2 FQNENV. V lost 1 base and J lost 5, with 15 bases in between. The CDR3 has 15 amino acids. The study, taken as a whole, reports: Matching against VDJdb likely underestimated virus-specific expansions, favoring anti-spike CD8.

Sequenced: whole blood. The chain combines TRBV16 with TRBJ2-7, with D tentatively TRBD1 (5 bases). The sequence derives from an adult who was a healthcare worker with PCR-confirmed SARS-CoV-2 infection or an uninfected control (not recorded which). The CDR3 DNA sequence: TGTGCCAGCAGCCAATTGCAGGGTCTGTTGAACGAGCAGTACTTC. This gives the protein CASSQLQGLLNEQYF.